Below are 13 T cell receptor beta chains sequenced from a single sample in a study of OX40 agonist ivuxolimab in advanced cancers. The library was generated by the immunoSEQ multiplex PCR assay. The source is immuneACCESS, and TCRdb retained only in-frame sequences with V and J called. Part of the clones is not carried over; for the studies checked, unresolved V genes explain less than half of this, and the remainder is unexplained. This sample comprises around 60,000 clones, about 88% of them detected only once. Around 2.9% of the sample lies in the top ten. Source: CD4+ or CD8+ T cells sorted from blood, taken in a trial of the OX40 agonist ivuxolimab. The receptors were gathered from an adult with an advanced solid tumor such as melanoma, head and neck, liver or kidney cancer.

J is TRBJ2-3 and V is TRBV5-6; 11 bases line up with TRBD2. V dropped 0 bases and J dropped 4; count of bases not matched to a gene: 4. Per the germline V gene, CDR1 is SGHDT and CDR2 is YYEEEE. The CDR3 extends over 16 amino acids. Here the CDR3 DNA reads TGTGCCAGCAGCTTGGAACTAGCGGGAGTCCCAGATACGCAGTATTTT. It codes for CASSLELAGVPDTQYF.

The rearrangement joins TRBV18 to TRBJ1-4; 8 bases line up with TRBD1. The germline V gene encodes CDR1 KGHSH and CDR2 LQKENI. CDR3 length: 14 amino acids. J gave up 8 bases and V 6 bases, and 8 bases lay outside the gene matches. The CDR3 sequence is CASSPQGAGEKLFF. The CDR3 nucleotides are TGTGCCAGCTCGCCGCAGGGGGCCGGGGAAAAACTGTTTTTT.

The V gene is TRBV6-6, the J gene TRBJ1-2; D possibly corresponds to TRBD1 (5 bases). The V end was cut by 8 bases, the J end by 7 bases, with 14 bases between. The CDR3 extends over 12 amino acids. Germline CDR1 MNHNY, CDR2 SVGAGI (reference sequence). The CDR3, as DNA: TGTGCCAGCCGGGACGGAGCGGGTGGCTACACCTTC. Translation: CASRDGAGGYTF.

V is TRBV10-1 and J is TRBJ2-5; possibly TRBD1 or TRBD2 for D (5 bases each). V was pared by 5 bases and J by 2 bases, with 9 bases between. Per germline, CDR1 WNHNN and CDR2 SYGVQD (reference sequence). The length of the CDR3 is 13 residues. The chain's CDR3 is CASSRDEQETQYF. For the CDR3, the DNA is TGCGCCAGCAGTCGGGACGAACAAGAGACCCAGTACTTC.

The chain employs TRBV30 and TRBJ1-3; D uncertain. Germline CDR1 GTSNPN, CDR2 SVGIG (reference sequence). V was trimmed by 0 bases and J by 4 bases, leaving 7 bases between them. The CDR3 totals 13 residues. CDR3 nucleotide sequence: TGTGCCTGGAGTGTACTAAGGGGAAACACCATATATTTT. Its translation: CAWSVLRGNTIYF.

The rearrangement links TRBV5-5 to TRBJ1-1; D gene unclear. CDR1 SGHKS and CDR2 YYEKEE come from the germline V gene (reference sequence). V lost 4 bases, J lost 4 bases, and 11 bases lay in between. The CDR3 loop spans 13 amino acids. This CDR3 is CASSVRPGTEAFF. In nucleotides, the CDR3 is TGTGCCAGCAGCGTCCGCCCCGGCACTGAAGCTTTCTTT.

CDR3 residues: CASSQASGQGIQPQHF. CDR3 in DNA: TGTGCCAGCAGCCAAGCCTCGGGACAGGGGATTCAGCCCCAGCATTTT. The chain joins TRBV4-2 to TRBJ1-5; TRBD1 agrees at 10 bases. The CDR3 runs to 16 residues. V was pared by 1 base and J by 6 bases, with 6 bases of the junction left unmatched. The germline gives CDR1 LGHNA, CDR2 YNFKEQ.

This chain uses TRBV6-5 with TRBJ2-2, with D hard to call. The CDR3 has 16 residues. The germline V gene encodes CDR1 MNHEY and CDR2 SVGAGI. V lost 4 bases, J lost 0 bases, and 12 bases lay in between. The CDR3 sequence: CASSSSAFSNTGELFF. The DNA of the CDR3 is TGTGCCAGCAGTTCGTCAGCGTTTTCGAACACCGGGGAGCTGTTTTTT.

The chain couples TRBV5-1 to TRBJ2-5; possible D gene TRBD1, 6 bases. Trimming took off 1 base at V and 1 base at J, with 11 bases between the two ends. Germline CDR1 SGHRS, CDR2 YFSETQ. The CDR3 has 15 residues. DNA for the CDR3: TGCGCCAGCAGCTTGCTCCAGGGGATCCAAGAGACCCAGTACTTC. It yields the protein CASSLLQGIQETQYF.

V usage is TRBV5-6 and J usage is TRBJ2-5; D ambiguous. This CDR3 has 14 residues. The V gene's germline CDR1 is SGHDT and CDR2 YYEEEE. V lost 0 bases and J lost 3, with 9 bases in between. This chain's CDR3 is CASSLVWSEETQYF. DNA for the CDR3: TGTGCCAGCAGCTTGGTCTGGTCCGAAGAGACCCAGTACTTC. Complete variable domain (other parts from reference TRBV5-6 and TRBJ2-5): DAGVTQSPTHLIKTRGQQVTLRCSPKSGHDTVSWYQQALGQGPQFIFQYYEEEERQRGNFPDRFSGHQFPNYSSELNVNALLLGDSALYLCASSLVWSEETQYFGPGTRLLVL.

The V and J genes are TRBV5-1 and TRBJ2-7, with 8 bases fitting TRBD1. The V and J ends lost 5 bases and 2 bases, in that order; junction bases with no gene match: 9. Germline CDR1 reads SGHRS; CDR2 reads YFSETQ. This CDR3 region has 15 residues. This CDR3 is CASRPPGQVAYEQYF. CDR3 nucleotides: TGCGCCAGCAGACCTCCGGGACAGGTAGCCTACGAGCAGTACTTC.

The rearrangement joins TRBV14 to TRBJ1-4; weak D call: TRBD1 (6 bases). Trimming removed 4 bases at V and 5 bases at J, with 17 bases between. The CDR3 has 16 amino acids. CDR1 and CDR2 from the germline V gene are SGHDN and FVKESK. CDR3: CASSPGGPGMNEKLFF. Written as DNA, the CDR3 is TGTGCCAGCAGCCCTGGGGGGCCAGGGATGAATGAAAAACTGTTTTTT.

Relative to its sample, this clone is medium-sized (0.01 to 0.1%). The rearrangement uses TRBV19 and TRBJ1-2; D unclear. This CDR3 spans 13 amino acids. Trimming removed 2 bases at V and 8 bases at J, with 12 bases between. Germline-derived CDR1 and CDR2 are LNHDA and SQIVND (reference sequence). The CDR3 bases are TGTGCCAGTAGTATATCTGTTGGTGGGGGCTACACCTTC. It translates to CASSISVGGGYTF.